This TCR beta chain was found in a study of shared clonotypes between healthy human individuals. In replicate PCRs of sorted subsets, roughly 200 ng DNA, about 29,000 T cell genomes, was used. Per the study methods: With immunoSEQ giving junction-only sequences and no quality scores, filtering differed. Sequencing used immunoSEQ multiplex PCR; TCRdb keeps in-frame clones, though not all of them. That table supplies the V and J calls and clone size; D and trimming were determined from the DNA. The table includes under 2,000,000 clones, 85% to 95% detected once. As defined, naive CD8 cells were CD45RO-negative and positively selected for CCR7, with terminally differentiated effector memory CD45RA+ cells excluded. Donors, healthy HIV-negative adults, lacked recent acute infections or vaccinations. This CDR3 contains 15 residues. Trimming at V came to 2 bases and at J to 4 bases, leaving 7 bases not matched to a gene. The germline V gene has CDR1 KGHSH and CDR2 LQKENI.

The clonotype originates from a man younger than 35 in good health. The material sequenced was naive CD8+ T cells sorted from blood. This chain links TRBV18 with TRBJ1-1, with 7 bases matching TRBD1. This chain's CDR3 is CASSPYRGATTEAFF. The DNA of the CDR3 is TGTGCCAGCTCACCATACAGGGGCGCGACCACTGAAGCTTTCTTT.